This TCR beta chain was sequenced for a study of cytomegalovirus exposure and HLA in healthy donors. This clone was counted once. A read error may produce the germline difference seen at one junction end. With 60 Vbeta and 13 Jbeta primers, the PCR was carried out. The table came from immunoSEQ multiplex PCR; TCRdb's copy has only in-frame clones and leaves some out. The table lists 120,000 to 150,000 clones, 70% to 75% of them singletons. The CDR3 loop spans 15 amino acids. Germline V gene sequence: CDR1 MNHEY, CDR2 SVGAGI. The chain employs TRBV6-5 and TRBJ1-1; no clear D. This clonotype was sampled from a human donor in good health. Sequenced material: PBMCs. CDR3 DNA sequence: TGTGCCAGCAGTTCCGTTCTTGCTTCGGGTATGGATTGTTTATTT. Residues: CASSSVLASGMDCLF.